This TCR beta chain was documented in a study of T cell responses to AZD1222 COVID-19 vaccine. This table comes from immunoSEQ multiplex PCR, and its TCRdb copy is limited to in-frame clones, with some not included. Of around 140,000 clones in the sample, over 90% were seen once. Sequencing was performed on peripheral blood, taken on day 0 of AZD1222 vaccination. The clonotype originates from an adult in good health.

CDR3 in DNA: TGTGCCAGCAGCCAGGCTGGTGGACAGGGAGGTTCCGGGGAGCTGTTTTTT. Translated: CASSQAGGQGGSGELFF. The rearrangement links TRBV4-2 to TRBJ2-2; TRBD1 agrees at 8 bases. The germline V gene encodes CDR1 LGHNA and CDR2 YNFKEQ. The ends lost 3 bases at V and 6 bases at J; junction bases unmatched: 12. The CDR3 totals 17 residues.